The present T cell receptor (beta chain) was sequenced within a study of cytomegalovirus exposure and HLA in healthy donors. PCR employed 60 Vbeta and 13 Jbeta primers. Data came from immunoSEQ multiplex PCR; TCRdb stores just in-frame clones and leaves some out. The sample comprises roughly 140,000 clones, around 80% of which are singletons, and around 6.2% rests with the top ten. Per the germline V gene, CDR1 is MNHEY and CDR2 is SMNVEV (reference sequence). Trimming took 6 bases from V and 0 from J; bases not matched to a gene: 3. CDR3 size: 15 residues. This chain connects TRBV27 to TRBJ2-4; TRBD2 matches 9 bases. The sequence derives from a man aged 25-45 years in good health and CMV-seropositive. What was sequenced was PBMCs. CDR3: CASRELAGAKNIQYF. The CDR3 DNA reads TGTGCCAGCAGAGAACTAGCGGGAGCCAAAAACATTCAGTACTTC.